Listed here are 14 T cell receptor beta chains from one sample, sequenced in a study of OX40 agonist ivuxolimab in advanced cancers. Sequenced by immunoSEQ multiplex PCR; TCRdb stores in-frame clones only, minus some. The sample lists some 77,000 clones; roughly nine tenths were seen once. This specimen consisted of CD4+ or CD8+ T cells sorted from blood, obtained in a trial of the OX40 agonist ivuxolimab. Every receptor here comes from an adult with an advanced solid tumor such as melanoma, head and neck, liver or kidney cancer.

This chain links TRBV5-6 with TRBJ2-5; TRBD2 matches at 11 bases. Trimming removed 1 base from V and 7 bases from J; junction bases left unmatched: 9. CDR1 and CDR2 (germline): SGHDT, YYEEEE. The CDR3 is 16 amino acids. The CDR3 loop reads CASSLSRIAGGVTQYF. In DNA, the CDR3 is TGTGCCAGCAGCTTGAGCAGAATAGCGGGAGGGGTGACCCAGTACTTC.

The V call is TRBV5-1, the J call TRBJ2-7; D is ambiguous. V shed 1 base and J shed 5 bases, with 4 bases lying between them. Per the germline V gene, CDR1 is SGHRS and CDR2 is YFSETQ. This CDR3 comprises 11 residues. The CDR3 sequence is CASSLLHEQYF. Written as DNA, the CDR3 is TGCGCCAGCAGCTTGCTTCACGAGCAGTACTTC.

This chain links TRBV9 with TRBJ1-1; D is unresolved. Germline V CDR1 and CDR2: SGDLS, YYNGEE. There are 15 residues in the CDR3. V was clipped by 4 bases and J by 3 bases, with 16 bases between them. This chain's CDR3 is CASSLGVRVDTEAFF. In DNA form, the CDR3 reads TGTGCCAGCAGCCTAGGTGTGAGGGTGGACACTGAAGCTTTCTTT.

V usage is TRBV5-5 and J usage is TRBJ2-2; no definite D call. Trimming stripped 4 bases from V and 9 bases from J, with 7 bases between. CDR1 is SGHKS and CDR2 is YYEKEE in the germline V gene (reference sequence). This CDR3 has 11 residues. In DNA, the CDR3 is TGTGCCAGCAGCATCCACCGGGAGCTGTTTTTT. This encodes CASSIHRELFF.

The CDR3 DNA is TGCGCCAGCAGCCAAGTACAGGGTGGGGTCACTGAAGCTTTCTTT. Protein: CASSQVQGGVTEAFF. The chain combines TRBV4-3 with TRBJ1-1, with a possible D match to TRBD1 (6 bases). CDR1 LGHNA and CDR2 YSLEER come from the germline V gene. V lost 1 base to trimming and J lost 4 bases, with 13 bases between them. The CDR3 covers 15 residues.

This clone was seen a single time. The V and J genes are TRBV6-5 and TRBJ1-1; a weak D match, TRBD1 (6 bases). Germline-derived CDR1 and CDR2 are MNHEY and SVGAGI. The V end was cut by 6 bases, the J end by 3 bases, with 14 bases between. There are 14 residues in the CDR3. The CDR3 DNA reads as TGTGCCAGCAGGGGATACAGGGAGGACACTGAAGCTTTCTTT. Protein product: CASRGYREDTEAFF.

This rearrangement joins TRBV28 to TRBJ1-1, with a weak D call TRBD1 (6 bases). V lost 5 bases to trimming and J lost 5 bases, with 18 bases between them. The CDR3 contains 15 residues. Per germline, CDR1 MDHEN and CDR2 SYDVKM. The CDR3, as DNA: TGTGCCAGCAGTCCTCTACAGGGAACTAGTACTGAAGCTTTCTTT. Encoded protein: CASSPLQGTSTEAFF. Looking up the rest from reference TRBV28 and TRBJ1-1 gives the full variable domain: DVKVTQSSRYLVKRTGEKVFLECVQDMDHENMFWYRQDPGLGLRLIYFSYDVKMKEKGDIPEGYSVSREKKERFSLILESASTNQTSMYLCASSPLQGTSTEAFFGQGTRLTVV.

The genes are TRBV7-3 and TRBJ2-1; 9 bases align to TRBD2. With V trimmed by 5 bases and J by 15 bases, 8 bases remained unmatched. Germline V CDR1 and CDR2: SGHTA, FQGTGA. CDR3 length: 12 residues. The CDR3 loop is CASSPLAGKWFF. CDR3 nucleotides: TGTGCCAGCAGCCCTCTAGCGGGAAAGTGGTTCTTC.

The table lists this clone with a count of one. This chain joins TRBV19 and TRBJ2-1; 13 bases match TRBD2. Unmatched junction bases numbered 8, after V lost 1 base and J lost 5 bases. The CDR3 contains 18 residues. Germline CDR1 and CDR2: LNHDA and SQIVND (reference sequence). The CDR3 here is CASSIVRLAGGWDNEQFF. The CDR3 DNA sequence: TGTGCCAGTAGTATAGTAAGACTAGCGGGAGGATGGGACAATGAGCAGTTCTTC.

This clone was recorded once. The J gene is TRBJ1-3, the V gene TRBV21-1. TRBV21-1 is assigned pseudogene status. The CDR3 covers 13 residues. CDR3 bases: TGTGCCAGCACAGGACCCAGTGGAAACACCATATATTTT. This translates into CASTGPSGNTIYF.

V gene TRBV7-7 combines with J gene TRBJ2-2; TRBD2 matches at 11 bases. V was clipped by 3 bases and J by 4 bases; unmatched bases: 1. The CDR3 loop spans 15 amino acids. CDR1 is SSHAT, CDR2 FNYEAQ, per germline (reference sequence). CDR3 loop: CASSLTSGITGELFF. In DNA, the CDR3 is TGTGCCAGCAGCTTGACTAGCGGGATCACCGGGGAGCTGTTTTTT.

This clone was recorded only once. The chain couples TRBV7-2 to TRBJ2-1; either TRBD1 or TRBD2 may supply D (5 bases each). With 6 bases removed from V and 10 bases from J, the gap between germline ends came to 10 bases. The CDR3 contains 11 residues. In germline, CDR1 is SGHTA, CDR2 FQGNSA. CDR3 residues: CASRRGREQFF. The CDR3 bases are TGTGCCAGCAGGAGGGGAAGGGAGCAGTTCTTC.

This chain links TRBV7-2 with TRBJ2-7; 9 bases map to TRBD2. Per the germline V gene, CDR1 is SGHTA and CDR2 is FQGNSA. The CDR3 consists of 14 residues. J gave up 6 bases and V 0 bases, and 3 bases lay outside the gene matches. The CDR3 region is CASSLAREGGEQYF. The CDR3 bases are TGTGCCAGCAGCTTAGCGCGGGAGGGTGGCGAGCAGTACTTC.

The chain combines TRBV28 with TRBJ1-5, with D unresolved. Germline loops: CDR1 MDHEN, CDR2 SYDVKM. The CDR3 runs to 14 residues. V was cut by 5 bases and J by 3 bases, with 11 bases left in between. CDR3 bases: TGTGCCAGCAGTGATGGACTGGTCAATCAGCCCCAGCATTTT. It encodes CASSDGLVNQPQHF.